The entry that follows covers one T cell receptor beta chain sequence. CDR1 is MNHNS, CDR2 SASEGT, per germline. The CDR3 runs 15 residues. V gave up 6 bases and J gave up 1 base, with 15 bases separating them. The entry originates in a study of shared clonotypes between healthy human individuals. At the level of the study: Plates per donor: three CD4 naive, three CD4 memory, two CD8 naive, one CD8 memory.

The table came from immunoSEQ multiplex PCR; TCRdb's copy has only in-frame clones and leaves some out. The top ten clones hold about 0.39% of a sample with roughly 2.2 million clones, 90% to 95% of them seen once. This rearrangement joins TRBV6-1 to TRBJ1-1, with D tentatively TRBD1 (5 bases). This TCR was recovered from a man aged 18 to 30 in good health. Some clones in this sample may be carry-over from other donors' samples. The material sequenced was naive CD4+ T cells from PBMCs. Documented subset: CD45RA+ positively selected. The DNA for the CDR3 is TGTGCCAGCAGCCTTTCCGGGACGGCGAACACTGAAGCTTTCTTT. Translated: CASSLSGTANTEAFF.